Each of the 31 T cell receptor beta chains below was sequenced from the same sample in a study of tumour-infiltrating T cells in Burkitt lymphoma. Clones were sequenced by immunoSEQ multiplex PCR, and TCRdb holds only the in-frame ones, with some missing. Of around 48,000 clones in the sample, less than 35% were seen once. The sequenced sample consisted of tumor tissue. These receptors originate from a human donor with Burkitt lymphoma.

V gene TRBV12-5 combines with J gene TRBJ1-2; maybe TRBD1 (6 bases). Trimming stripped 7 bases from V and 3 bases from J, with 9 bases between. The CDR3 contains 12 residues. Germline V lookup: CDR1 LGHNT, CDR2 FRNRAP. CDR3 sequence reads: CASAPGDYGYTF. The DNA for the CDR3 is TGTGCTAGTGCACCAGGGGACTATGGCTACACCTTC.

This clone showed up just a few times. The CDR3 bases are TGTGCCAGCAGCCAAACCCAGGGGGGCACGGCCAAAAACATTCAGTACTTC. Its protein product is CASSQTQGGTAKNIQYF. The genes are TRBV5-8 and TRBJ2-4; D possibly corresponds to TRBD1 (7 bases). With 4 bases removed from V and 1 base from J, the gap between germline ends came to 18 bases. The CDR3 extends over 17 amino acids. CDR1 is SGHTS, CDR2 YDEGEE, per germline.

As DNA, the CDR3 is TGTGCCAGCACTCTTTGGGAAGAAGAGACCCAGTACTTC. Protein sequence: CASTLWEEETQYF. The rearrangement joins TRBV13 to TRBJ2-5, with D unresolved. The germline V and J ends were trimmed by 7 bases and 3 bases, with 12 bases remaining between them. This CDR3 contains 13 residues. Germline lookup yields CDR1 PRHDT and CDR2 FYEKMQ (reference sequence).

This CDR3 is CASRSLSHSTDTQYF. In DNA, the CDR3 is TGTGCCAGCAGATCCTTATCCCATAGCACAGATACGCAGTATTTT. The rearrangement uses TRBV6-5 and TRBJ2-3; D uncertain. Between the trimmed V and J ends, which lost 6 bases and 0 bases, there was a span of 13 bases. Per the germline V gene, CDR1 is MNHEY and CDR2 is SVGAGI. The CDR3 sequence is 15 residues long.

The chain carries TRBV7-9 and TRBJ2-3; possibly TRBD1 for D (6 bases). V shed 8 bases and J shed 2 bases, with 11 bases lying between them. CDR1 and CDR2 from the germline V gene are SEHNR and FQNEAQ (reference sequence). The CDR3 sequence is 13 residues long. The chain's CDR3 is CASADRSTDTQYF. CDR3 DNA sequence: TGTGCCAGCGCGGACAGATCCACAGATACGCAGTATTTT.

The chain uses TRBV7-8 and TRBJ2-7; 8 bases match TRBD2. J gave up 4 bases and V 2 bases, and 7 bases lay outside the gene matches. Germline loops: CDR1 SGHVS, CDR2 FQNEAQ. CDR3 length: 15 amino acids. The CDR3 DNA reads TGTGCCAGCAGCTTACGTTCGGGGGGGCCTTACGAGCAGTACTTC. It yields the protein CASSLRSGGPYEQYF.

The rearrangement links TRBV11-2 to TRBJ2-5; D may be TRBD1 or TRBD2 (6 bases each). Trimming took off 3 bases at V and 1 base at J, with 15 bases between the two ends. The CDR3 extends over 16 amino acids. The germline gives CDR1 SGHAT, CDR2 FQNNGV. The CDR3 bases are TGTGCCAGCAGCTTGGGGGGCTATGGATTCCAAGAGACCCAGTACTTC. This codes for CASSLGGYGFQETQYF.

CDR3 loop: CASSLGGGRQETQYF. As DNA, the CDR3 is TGTGCCAGCAGCTTAGGCGGGGGGCGGCAAGAGACCCAGTACTTC. The gene calls are TRBV7-8 and TRBJ2-5; TRBD2 aligns across 8 bases. The V gene's germline CDR1 is SGHVS and CDR2 FQNEAQ. V lost 1 base to trimming and J lost 2 bases; unmatched junction nucleotides: 3. This CDR3 comprises 15 residues.

On this clone itself: A much larger clone differs by one base, so this may be a read error. The same CDR3 also results from other DNA sequences found in this sample. The chain employs TRBV5-8 and TRBJ1-4; D perhaps matches TRBD1 (5 bases). The CDR3 runs to 12 residues. V lost 0 bases and J lost 13, with 10 bases in between. The V gene's germline CDR1 is SGHTS and CDR2 YDEGEE. This CDR3 is CASSLGGVGLFF. In DNA, the CDR3 is TGTGCCAGCAGCTTGGGAGGGGTGGGACTGTTTTTT.

The CDR3 DNA reads as TGTGCCAGCAGCCTTTCGGAGGGAATTCCTGAAAAACTGTTTTTT. This gives the protein CASSLSEGIPEKLFF. This chain links TRBV5-5 with TRBJ1-4; D ambiguous. V lost 4 bases to trimming and J lost 7 bases, with 17 bases between them. This CDR3 is built from 15 residues. Germline CDR1 is SGHKS and CDR2 is YYEKEE (reference sequence).

The chain employs TRBV13 and TRBJ2-7; TRBD1 matches 7 bases. The V and J ends lost 3 bases and 8 bases, in that order; junction bases with no gene match: 7. The CDR3 is made up of 13 amino acids. The germline CDR1 and CDR2 sequences are PRHDT and FYEKMQ (reference sequence). The CDR3 bases are TGTGCCAGCAGCTTCGGGACAGCAAACCAGCAGTACTTC. Translating it yields CASSFGTANQQYF.

CDR3 region: CASSGQMNTEAFF. The CDR3 DNA reads as TGTGCCAGCAGTGGTCAGATGAACACTGAAGCTTTCTTT. The J gene is TRBJ1-1, the V gene TRBV6-1; D not resolved. Trimming shortened V by 4 bases and J by 0 bases, and 6 bases separated the two germline ends. This CDR3 has 13 residues. Per the germline V gene, CDR1 is MNHNS and CDR2 is SASEGT.

Here the CDR3 DNA reads TGCGCCAGCAGCCATCCCGCCGCATTGAACACTGAAGCTTTCTTT. Translating it yields CASSHPAALNTEAFF. V usage is TRBV4-1 and J usage is TRBJ1-1; no definite D call. This CDR3 contains 15 residues. Between the trimmed V and J ends, which lost 3 bases and 0 bases, there was a span of 11 bases. CDR1 and CDR2 (germline): MGHRA, YSYEKL.

V usage is TRBV7-2 and J usage is TRBJ1-1; no reliable D call. The V gene lost 1 base and the J gene lost 7 bases, with 10 bases spanning the gap. Germline V gene data show CDR1 as SGHTA and CDR2 as FQGNSA. The CDR3 has 13 amino acids. This CDR3 is CASSLDWEFEAFF. CDR3 in DNA: TGTGCCAGCAGCTTAGATTGGGAATTTGAAGCTTTCTTT.

V and J are TRBV2 and TRBJ2-3, with D hard to call. This CDR3 is 13 amino acids long. Germline V CDR1 and CDR2: SNHLY, FYNNEI. V was pared by 4 bases and J by 2 bases, with 7 bases between. CDR3 nucleotide sequence: TGTGCCAGCAGTGCGAGGCTCACAGATACGCAGTATTTT. Its protein is CASSARLTDTQYF.

V is TRBV7-2 and J is TRBJ1-6; tentative D call: TRBD1 (6 bases). The CDR3 sequence is 17 residues long. The V gene's germline CDR1 is SGHTA and CDR2 FQGNSA. V lost 2 bases, J lost 9 bases, and 20 bases lay in between. In DNA, the CDR3 is TGTGCCAGCAGCTTAATGGGGGCACAGGGATACGGTTCACCCCTCCACTTT. Translating gives CASSLMGAQGYGSPLHF. The complete variable domain, with remaining parts taken from reference TRBV7-2 and TRBJ1-6, reads GAGVSQSPSNKVTEKGKDVELRCDPISGHTALYWYRQSLGQGLEFLIYFQGNSAPDKSGLPSDRFSAERTGGSVSTLTIQRTQQEDSAVYLCASSLMGAQGYGSPLHFGNGTRLTVT.

The chain joins TRBV4-3 to TRBJ1-5; D unclear. Trimming took off 2 bases at V and 6 bases at J, with 14 bases between the two ends. Germline values: CDR1 LGHNA, CDR2 YSLEER. The CDR3 has 15 residues. The CDR3 DNA reads TGCGCCAGCAGCCAACTACTGGGAGGACTTCAGCCCCAGCATTTT. This gives the protein CASSQLLGGLQPQHF.

The chain is built from TRBV30 and TRBJ2-6, with D hard to call. CDR3 length: 16 amino acids. Germline V gene data show CDR1 as GTSNPN and CDR2 as SVGIG (reference sequence). Trimming took 5 bases from V and 1 from J, leaving 15 bases between them. The CDR3 DNA follows: TGTGCCTGGGCCCGTACTGGAGCATCTGGGGCCAACGTCCTGACTTTC. Protein: CAWARTGASGANVLTF.

This clone showed up just once. This CDR3 reads CASSQDGGLGGYTF. The DNA of the CDR3 is TGCGCCAGCAGCCAAGATGGAGGGTTGGGTGGCTACACCTTC. The chain employs TRBV4-3 and TRBJ1-2; no firm D call. V dropped 0 bases and J dropped 7 bases, with 12 bases sitting between them. CDR1 is LGHNA and CDR2 is YSLEER in the germline V gene. The length of the CDR3 is 14 residues.

This chain joins TRBV7-9 and TRBJ1-4; maybe TRBD1 (5 bases). The ends were cut back, 1 base at V and 8 bases at J, with 17 bases in the middle. This CDR3 is 16 amino acids long. Per the germline V gene, CDR1 is SEHNR and CDR2 is FQNEAQ (reference sequence). DNA for the CDR3: TGTGCCAGCAGCTTAGACGAAGCAGGGACGGACGAAAAACTGTTTTTT. This gives the protein CASSLDEAGTDEKLFF.

The genes are TRBV5-4 and TRBJ1-6; possibly TRBD1 for D (5 bases). The germline CDR1 and CDR2 sequences are SGHNT and YYREEE (reference sequence). This CDR3 has 15 residues. Trimming shortened V by 0 bases and J by 8 bases, and 12 bases separated the two germline ends. DNA for the CDR3: TGTGCCAGCAGCTTGGACCAGGGACGGCATTCACCCCTCCACTTT. This encodes CASSLDQGRHSPLHF.

V and J are TRBV2 and TRBJ1-1; weak D call: TRBD1 (6 bases). The CDR3 is 13 amino acids. Germline CDR1 is SNHLY and CDR2 is FYNNEI. V lost 4 bases to trimming and J lost 4 bases, with 10 bases between them. CDR3 bases: TGTGCCAGCAGTGGGGTACAGGGCACTGAAGCTTTCTTT. Protein product: CASSGVQGTEAFF. Filled out from reference TRBV2 and TRBJ1-1, the complete variable domain reads EPEVTQTPSHQVTQMGQEVILRCVPISNHLYFYWYRQILGQKVEFLVSFYNNEISEKSEIFDDQFSVERPDGSNFTLKIRSTKLEDSAMYFCASSGVQGTEAFFGQGTRLTVV.

The V gene is TRBV6-1, the J gene TRBJ1-5; perhaps TRBD1 as D (6 bases). The CDR3 has 15 residues. The ends were cut back, 3 bases at V and 4 bases at J, with 13 bases in the middle. CDR1 and CDR2 (germline): MNHNS, SASEGT. The DNA of the CDR3 is TGTGCCAGCAGTGACGGGGGCGGCTTTAATCAGCCCCAGCATTTT. Its translation is CASSDGGGFNQPQHF.

The chain is built from TRBV19 and TRBJ1-1; 9 nucleotides match TRBD1. V lost 7 bases, J lost 6 bases, and 3 bases stayed unmatched. The CDR3 loop spans 12 amino acids. Germline values: CDR1 LNHDA, CDR2 SQIVND (reference sequence). This CDR3 reads CASNNRGPEAFF. CDR3 DNA sequence: TGTGCCAGTAACAACAGGGGGCCTGAAGCTTTCTTT. The full variable domain, in which reference TRBV19 and TRBJ1-1 provide the parts outside the CDR3, is DGGITQSPKYLFRKEGQNVTLSCEQNLNHDAMYWYRQDPGQGLRLIYYSQIVNDFQKGDIAEGYSVSREKKESFPLTVTSAQKNPTAFYLCASNNRGPEAFFGQGTRLTVV.

This clone was counted a few times. The CDR3 sequence is CASSEAGRLLYNEQFF. CDR3 sequence (DNA): TGTGCCAGCAGTGAAGCGGGCCGACTCCTCTACAATGAGCAGTTCTTC. The chain combines TRBV6-1 with TRBJ2-1; D is unclear. The CDR3 spans 16 residues. Germline loops: CDR1 MNHNS, CDR2 SASEGT. The V end was cut by 0 bases, the J end by 3 bases, with 12 bases between.

The chain is built from TRBV7-8 and TRBJ1-3; 8 bases align to TRBD1. Germline V gene lookup returns CDR1 SGHVS and CDR2 FQNEAQ. This CDR3 spans 14 amino acids. V trimming: 3 bases; J trimming: 11 bases; junction bases outside the gene matches: 9. CDR3 bases: TGTGCCAGCAGCTTGAGACAGGGGTTTAATCCCATATATTTT. This gives the protein CASSLRQGFNPIYF.

The gene calls are TRBV19 and TRBJ2-7; D possibly corresponds to TRBD1 (6 bases). V gave up 9 bases and J gave up 6 bases, with 18 bases separating them. The CDR3 consists of 13 residues. CDR1 is LNHDA, CDR2 SQIVND, per germline (reference sequence). The CDR3 region has the DNA TGTGCCAGCTCCCAGGGACATCGCCTCGAGCAGTACTTC. Its protein product is CASSQGHRLEQYF.

The V call is TRBV18, the J call TRBJ2-3; D may be TRBD2 (5 bases). The germline V and J ends were trimmed by 3 bases and 4 bases, with 14 bases remaining between them. Germline assignment: CDR1 KGHSH and CDR2 LQKENI. The CDR3 extends over 15 amino acids. CDR3 sequence: CASSPLALGADTQYF. The CDR3 coding sequence is TGTGCCAGCTCACCTTTAGCGCTCGGGGCAGATACGCAGTATTTT.

The CDR3 DNA is TGTGCCAGCAGCCCCCCTATGAACACTGAAGCTTTCTTT. It encodes CASSPPMNTEAFF. V is TRBV5-5 and J is TRBJ1-1, with D unclear. The CDR3 has 13 amino acids. The germline V gene encodes CDR1 SGHKS and CDR2 YYEKEE (reference sequence). Trimming removed 4 bases from V and 0 bases from J, with 7 bases in between.

The chain has TRBV28 and TRBJ2-1, with 9 bases fitting TRBD1. V was clipped by 11 bases and J by 5 bases; unmatched bases: 13. The germline gives CDR1 MDHEN, CDR2 SYDVKM. CDR3 length: 15 residues. CDR3 region: CAGSSLGQGNNEQFF. CDR3 bases: TGTGCCGGCTCGTCTTTGGGACAGGGCAACAATGAGCAGTTCTTC. Drawing the rest from reference TRBV28 and TRBJ2-1, the complete variable domain is DVKVTQSSRYLVKRTGEKVFLECVQDMDHENMFWYRQDPGLGLRLIYFSYDVKMKEKGDIPEGYSVSREKKERFSLILESASTNQTSMYLCAGSSLGQGNNEQFFGPGTRLTVL.

The count of this clone is one. The chain links TRBV7-2 to TRBJ1-5; unclear D gene. From germline, CDR1 is SGHTA and CDR2 FQGNSA. The V end lost 0 bases, the J end lost 7 bases, and 10 bases lay between the germline ends. The CDR3 covers 14 residues. DNA for the CDR3: TGTGCCAGCAGCTTAGCTGGTGGTGCGCAGCCCCAGCATTTT. It translates to CASSLAGGAQPQHF.